This T cell receptor (beta chain) was profiled in a study of shared clonotypes between healthy human individuals. General study points: Naive subsets typically showed greater estimated richness than memory subsets.

Trimming took 3 bases from V and 2 from J, leaving 7 bases between them. This CDR3 comprises 13 residues. Germline V gives CDR1 MDHEN, CDR2 SYDVKM. Concerning this clone: Its cognate antigen is unknown. At the DNA level, this CDR3 is encoded by other sequences in the same sample as well.

Some clones are missing from TCRdb's copy, which holds only in-frame ones; the method was immunoSEQ multiplex PCR. The sample shows some 680,000 clones, approximately 73% of them seen only once. The chain employs TRBV28 and TRBJ1-2, with no clear D. This clonotype was obtained from a woman in her thirties in good health. The source material was memory CD4+ T cells sorted from blood. Specified subset: CD45RA-negative fraction. CDR3 loop: CASSLGRNYGYTF. The DNA of the CDR3 is TGTGCCAGCAGTTTGGGCAGGAACTATGGCTACACCTTC.